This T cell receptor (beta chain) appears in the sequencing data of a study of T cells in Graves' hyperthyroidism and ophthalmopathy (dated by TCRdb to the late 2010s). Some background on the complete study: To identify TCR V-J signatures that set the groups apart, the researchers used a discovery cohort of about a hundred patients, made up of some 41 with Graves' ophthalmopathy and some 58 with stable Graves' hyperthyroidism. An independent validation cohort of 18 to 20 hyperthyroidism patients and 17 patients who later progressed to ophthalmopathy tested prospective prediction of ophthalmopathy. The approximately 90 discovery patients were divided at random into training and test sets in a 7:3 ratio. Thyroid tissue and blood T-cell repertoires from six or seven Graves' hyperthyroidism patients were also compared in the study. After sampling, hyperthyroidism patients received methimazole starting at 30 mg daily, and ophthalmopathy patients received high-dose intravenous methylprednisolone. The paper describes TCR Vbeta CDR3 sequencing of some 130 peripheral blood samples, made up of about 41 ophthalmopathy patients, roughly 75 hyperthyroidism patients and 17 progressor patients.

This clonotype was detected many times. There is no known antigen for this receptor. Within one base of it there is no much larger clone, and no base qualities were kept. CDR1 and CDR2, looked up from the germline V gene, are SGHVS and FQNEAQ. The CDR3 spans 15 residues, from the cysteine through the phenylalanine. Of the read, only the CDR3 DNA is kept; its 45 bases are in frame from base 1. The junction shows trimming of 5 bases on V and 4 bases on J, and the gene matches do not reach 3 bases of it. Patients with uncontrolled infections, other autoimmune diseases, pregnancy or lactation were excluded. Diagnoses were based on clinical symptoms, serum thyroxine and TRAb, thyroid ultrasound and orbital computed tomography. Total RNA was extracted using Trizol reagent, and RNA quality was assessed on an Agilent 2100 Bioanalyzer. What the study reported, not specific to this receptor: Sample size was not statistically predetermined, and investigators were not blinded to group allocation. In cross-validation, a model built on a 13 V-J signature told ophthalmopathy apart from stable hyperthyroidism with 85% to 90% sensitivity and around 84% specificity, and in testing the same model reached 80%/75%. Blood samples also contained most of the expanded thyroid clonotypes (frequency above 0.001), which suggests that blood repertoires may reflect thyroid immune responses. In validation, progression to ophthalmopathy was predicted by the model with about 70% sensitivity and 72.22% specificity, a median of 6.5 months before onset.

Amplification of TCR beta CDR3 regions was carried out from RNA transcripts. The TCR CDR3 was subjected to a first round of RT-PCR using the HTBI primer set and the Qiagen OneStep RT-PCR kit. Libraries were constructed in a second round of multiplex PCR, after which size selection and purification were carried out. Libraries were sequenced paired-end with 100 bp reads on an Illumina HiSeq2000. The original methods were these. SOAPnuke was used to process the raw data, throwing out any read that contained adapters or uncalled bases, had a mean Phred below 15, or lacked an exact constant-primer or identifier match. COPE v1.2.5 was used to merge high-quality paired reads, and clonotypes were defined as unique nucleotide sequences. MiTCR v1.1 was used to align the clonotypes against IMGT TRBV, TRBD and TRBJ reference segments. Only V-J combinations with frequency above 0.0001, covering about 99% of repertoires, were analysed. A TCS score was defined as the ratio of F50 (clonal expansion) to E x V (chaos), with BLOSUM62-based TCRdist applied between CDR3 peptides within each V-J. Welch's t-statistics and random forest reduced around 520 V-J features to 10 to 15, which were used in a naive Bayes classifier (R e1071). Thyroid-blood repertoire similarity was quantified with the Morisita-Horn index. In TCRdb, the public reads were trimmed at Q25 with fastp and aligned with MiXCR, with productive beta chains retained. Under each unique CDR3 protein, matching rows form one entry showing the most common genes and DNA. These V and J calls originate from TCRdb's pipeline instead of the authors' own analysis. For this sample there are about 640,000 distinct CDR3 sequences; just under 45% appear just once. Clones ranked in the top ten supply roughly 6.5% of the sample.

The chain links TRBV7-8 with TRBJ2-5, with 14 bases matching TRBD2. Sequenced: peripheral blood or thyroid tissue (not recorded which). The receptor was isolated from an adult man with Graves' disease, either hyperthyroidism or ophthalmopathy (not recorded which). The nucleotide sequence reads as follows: TGTGCCAGCAGCCCCGGACTAGCGGGAGGAGAGACCCAGTACTTC. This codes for CASSPGLAGGETQYF.